A single sample is the source of the 32 T cell receptor beta chains below, sequenced in a study of TIL therapy for anti-PD-1-resistant metastatic lung cancer. Sequencing used immunoSEQ v3. TCRdb's table, derived via immunoSEQ multiplex PCR, lists solely in-frame clones and lacks some. The data contain tens of thousands of clones, roughly 85% of them seen just once; the ten biggest clones take up roughly 16%. As to time point: pre-treatment sample, taken before nivolumab and TIL therapy. This sample comprised blood, obtained at baseline. These receptors were collected from a man between 70 and 80 years old with non-small cell lung cancer.

The chain recombines TRBV11-1 with TRBJ2-3; no clear D gene. This CDR3 contains 13 residues. Germline CDR1 and CDR2: SGHAT and FQDESV (reference sequence). V dropped 3 bases and J dropped 2 bases, with 6 bases sitting between them. The CDR3 DNA is TGTGCCAGCAGCTTCGGATCCACAGATACGCAGTATTTT. Amino acids: CASSFGSTDTQYF.

The rearrangement joins TRBV5-1 to TRBJ2-5; 10 nucleotides agree with TRBD1. Trimming cost V 4 bases and J 4 bases; bases outside gene matches: 7. Germline V lookup: CDR1 SGHRS, CDR2 YFSETQ. The CDR3 loop spans 15 amino acids. The CDR3, as DNA: TGCGCCAGCAGCACTGGGACAGGGGATTCAGAGACCCAGTACTTC. Translated, it gives CASSTGTGDSETQYF. Variable domain in full (rest from reference TRBV5-1 and TRBJ2-5): KAGVTQTPRYLIKTRGQQVTLSCSPISGHRSVSWYQQTPGQGLQFLFEYFSETQRNKGNFPGRFSGRQFSNSRSEMNVSTLELGDSALYLCASSTGTGDSETQYFGPGTRLLVL.

The V gene is TRBV6-1, the J gene TRBJ2-6; the D is unclear. The CDR3 consists of 15 residues. Germline V lookup: CDR1 MNHNS, CDR2 SASEGT. The V gene lost 1 base and the J gene lost 4 bases, with 8 bases spanning the gap. Here the CDR3 reads CASSEEAVGANVLTF. The CDR3 DNA is TGTGCCAGCAGTGAAGAGGCAGTCGGGGCCAACGTCCTGACTTTC.

J is TRBJ2-2 and V is TRBV7-3; TRBD1 might be the D (5 bases). Germline lookup yields CDR1 SGHTA and CDR2 FQGTGA. The CDR3 sequence is 14 residues long. V shed 2 bases and J shed 1 base, with 5 bases lying between them. The CDR3 is CASSLGQNTGELFF. DNA for the CDR3: TGTGCCAGCAGCTTAGGACAGAACACCGGGGAGCTGTTTTTT.

This clone was counted only a few times. The chain uses TRBV6-6 and TRBJ2-7; no firm D call. The CDR3 has 14 residues. The germline CDR1 and CDR2 sequences are MNHNY and SVGAGI (reference sequence). Trimming left V 0 bases short and J 0 bases short, with 6 bases between. CDR3 sequence (DNA): TGTGCCAGCAGTTACTCCGGAAGCTCCTACGAGCAGTACTTC. Translation gives CASSYSGSSYEQYF.

This clone has more than one count but fewer than ten. The chain joins TRBV11-3 to TRBJ2-2, with 7 nucleotides matching TRBD2. With 5 bases clipped from V and 7 bases from J, the junction kept 4 bases outside the gene matches. CDR3 length: 13 residues. The germline gives CDR1 SGHNT, CDR2 YENEEA. CDR3 bases: TGTGCCAGCAGCAGCGGGGACGTCGGGGAGCTGTTTTTT. Its translation: CASSSGDVGELFF.

This chain's CDR3 is CASSLSTGKTDTQYF. The CDR3 bases are TGTGCCAGCAGCTTGTCGACAGGGAAAACAGATACGCAGTATTTT. The chain carries TRBV7-9 and TRBJ2-3; 7 bases match TRBD1. From germline, CDR1 is SEHNR and CDR2 FQNEAQ (reference sequence). V shed 3 bases, J shed 3 bases, and the junction held 6 bases outside the gene matches. This CDR3 is 15 amino acids long.

The V and J genes are TRBV4-1 and TRBJ1-5; D remains ambiguous. V was cut by 0 bases and J by 5 bases, with 11 bases left in between. From germline, CDR1 is MGHRA and CDR2 YSYEKL. This CDR3 contains 15 residues. CDR3 region: CASSQDEVKDQPQHF. DNA for the CDR3: TGCGCCAGCAGCCAAGACGAAGTAAAGGATCAGCCCCAGCATTTT.

The chain joins TRBV7-9 to TRBJ2-1; a weak D match, TRBD2 (5 bases). V dropped 0 bases and J dropped 4 bases, with 13 bases sitting between them. Germline CDR1 reads SEHNR; CDR2 reads FQNEAQ (reference sequence). This CDR3 has 16 residues. Written as DNA, the CDR3 is TGTGCCAGCAGCTTAGCGCAAGGACTTTCATACAATGAGCAGTTCTTC. It encodes CASSLAQGLSYNEQFF.

The V gene is TRBV5-1, the J gene TRBJ2-1, with D tentatively TRBD1 or TRBD2 (5 bases each). CDR1 SGHRS and CDR2 YFSETQ come from the germline V gene. CDR3 length equals 15 residues. With 0 bases removed from V and 2 bases from J, the gap between germline ends came to 9 bases. The CDR3 sequence is CASSLVGETYNEQFF. In nucleotides, the CDR3 is TGCGCCAGCAGCTTGGTAGGGGAGACCTACAATGAGCAGTTCTTC. Using reference TRBV5-1 and TRBJ2-1 for the parts outside the CDR3, the full variable domain is KAGVTQTPRYLIKTRGQQVTLSCSPISGHRSVSWYQQTPGQGLQFLFEYFSETQRNKGNFPGRFSGRQFSNSRSEMNVSTLELGDSALYLCASSLVGETYNEQFFGPGTRLTVL.

The CDR3: CASRSGWATNEKLFF. CDR3 bases: TGTGCCAGCCGTTCCGGATGGGCAACTAATGAAAAACTGTTTTTT. This chain connects TRBV28 to TRBJ1-4; D is unresolved. V was shortened by 8 bases and J by 0 bases, with 13 bases between the two germline ends. The germline gives CDR1 MDHEN, CDR2 SYDVKM. This CDR3 has 15 amino acids.

The rearrangement links TRBV7-2 to TRBJ1-1, with D tentatively TRBD1 (5 bases). Germline V gene data show CDR1 as SGHTA and CDR2 as FQGNSA. Trimming took 2 bases from V and 1 from J, leaving 8 bases between them. The CDR3 is 14 amino acids. The CDR3 nucleotides are TGTGCCAGCAGCTTATGGCAGGGGAACACTGAAGCTTTCTTT. Residues: CASSLWQGNTEAFF.

This clone has more than one count but fewer than ten. The chain has TRBV7-3 and TRBJ2-7; the D gene could be TRBD1 or TRBD2 (6 bases each). Trimming took 2 bases from V and 2 from J, leaving 13 bases between them. Per the germline V gene, CDR1 is SGHTA and CDR2 is FQGTGA. The CDR3 runs to 15 residues. DNA of the CDR3: TGTGCCAGCAGCTTAGGCCAGGGGAGGCCCTACGAGCAGTACTTC. Its protein product is CASSLGQGRPYEQYF.

The V call is TRBV7-2, the J call TRBJ2-7, with 8 bases matching TRBD1. V gave up 4 bases and J gave up 5 bases; unmatched junction bases: 4. In germline, CDR1 is SGHTA, CDR2 FQGNSA. The CDR3 spans 13 residues. The CDR3 DNA sequence: TGTGCCAGCAGCTCGACAGGGGCCCACGAGCAGTACTTC. Translated: CASSSTGAHEQYF.

The chain joins TRBV6-1 to TRBJ1-1, with D hard to call. Trimming pared 6 bases from V and 1 base from J, leaving 9 bases between. CDR3 length: 13 amino acids. The germline V gene encodes CDR1 MNHNS and CDR2 SASEGT. CDR3 sequence (DNA): TGTGCCAGCAGAGGGAGTTCGAACACTGAAGCTTTCTTT. Translating gives CASRGSSNTEAFF.

V is TRBV7-2 and J is TRBJ2-6, with no clear D. V was clipped by 2 bases and J by 0 bases, with 8 bases between them. The CDR3 is 16 residues long. Germline values: CDR1 SGHTA, CDR2 FQGNSA. For the CDR3, the DNA is TGTGCCAGCAGCTTAAATGCGCTCTCTGGGGCCAACGTCCTGACTTTC. It translates to CASSLNALSGANVLTF.

The genes are TRBV7-2 and TRBJ2-5; 7 nucleotides agree with TRBD1. CDR1 SGHTA and CDR2 FQGNSA come from the germline V gene. This CDR3 comprises 16 residues. V dropped 2 bases and J dropped 5; count of bases not matched to a gene: 11. CDR3 residues: CASSLNPTGKMETQYF. CDR3 in DNA: TGTGCCAGCAGCTTAAATCCGACAGGGAAGATGGAGACCCAGTACTTC.

As concerns this clone: Relative to the germline gene, one junction end is altered; a read error may explain this. This sequence joins TRBV9 and TRBJ2-7; the D gene is possibly TRBD2 (5 bases). CDR1 and CDR2 from the germline V gene are SGDLS and YYNGEE. The CDR3 has 15 amino acids. DNA of the CDR3: TGTGCCAGCAGCGTAGCTCCCGCTAGCTCCCACGAGCAGTACTTC. This translates into CASSVAPASSHEQYF.

This clone was counted only a few times. V gene TRBV10-2 combines with J gene TRBJ1-1, with D possibly being TRBD1 (5 bases). The CDR3 is made up of 13 amino acids. Trimming left V 5 bases short and J 0 bases short, with 7 bases between. Germline lookup yields CDR1 WSHSY and CDR2 SAAADI. The CDR3 protein is CASSWGMNTEAFF. CDR3 coding DNA: TGCGCCAGCAGTTGGGGCATGAACACTGAAGCTTTCTTT.

This sequence joins TRBV7-8 and TRBJ1-5, with TRBD1 matching 9 bases. The ends lost 1 base at V and 6 bases at J; junction bases unmatched: 7. The CDR3 covers 16 residues. The germline gives CDR1 SGHVS, CDR2 FQNEAQ. CDR3 region: CASSLDGTGSRQPQHF. The CDR3 bases are TGTGCCAGCAGCTTAGACGGGACAGGGAGTCGTCAGCCCCAGCATTTT.

This rearrangement joins TRBV7-9 to TRBJ1-1; D is perhaps TRBD1 (6 bases). There are 13 residues in the CDR3. V lost 1 base and J lost 4, with 7 bases in between. Germline V gene sequence: CDR1 SEHNR, CDR2 FQNEAQ (reference sequence). CDR3 in DNA: TGTGCCAGCAGCTTAGTACAGGGCACTGAAGCTTTCTTT. As protein: CASSLVQGTEAFF.

V is TRBV5-5 and J is TRBJ2-7; 10 bases match TRBD1. Germline CDR1 and CDR2: SGHKS and YYEKEE (reference sequence). This CDR3 region has 14 residues. Trimming removed 3 bases from V and 4 bases from J; junction bases left unmatched: 4. The CDR3, as DNA: TGTGCCAGCAGCTCAGGGACAGGGGTATACGAGCAGTACTTC. Protein product: CASSSGTGVYEQYF.

V and J are TRBV7-6 and TRBJ2-5; 9 bases map to TRBD1. Losses at the gene ends were 4 bases for V and 4 bases for J; bases not matched to a gene: 4. Looked up from germline, CDR1 is SGHVS and CDR2 is FNYEAQ. The CDR3 runs 14 residues. Written as DNA, the CDR3 is TGTGCCAGCAGCTACAGGGGGCTCGGAGAGACCCAGTACTTC. This codes for CASSYRGLGETQYF.

The V and J genes are TRBV29-1 and TRBJ2-1, with 11 bases fitting TRBD2. The germline V gene encodes CDR1 SQVTM and CDR2 ANQGSEA. The CDR3 sequence is 15 residues long. Germline trimming cut 6 bases from V and 10 bases from J; bases unmatched to any gene: 14. In DNA form, the CDR3 reads TGCAGCGTCAGGCAGGTAGCGGGAGGGCCTGGGGAGCAGTTCTTC. Amino acids: CSVRQVAGGPGEQFF.

The chain has TRBV6-5 and TRBJ2-7; possibly TRBD1 for D (7 bases). CDR1 is MNHEY, CDR2 SVGAGI, per germline. There are 14 residues in the CDR3. V was clipped by 2 bases and J by 3 bases, with 11 bases between them. The CDR3 DNA is TGTGCCAGCAGTTACGATCAGGGGGGCTACGAGCAGTACTTC. It codes for CASSYDQGGYEQYF.

The chain carries TRBV28 and TRBJ1-5; D perhaps matches TRBD1 (5 bases). CDR3 length: 15 amino acids. V lost 3 bases and J lost 4, with 13 bases in between. Germline-derived CDR1 and CDR2 are MDHEN and SYDVKM. The CDR3 loop reads CASSFPGGGNQPQHF. The CDR3 nucleotides read TGTGCCAGCAGTTTCCCCGGGGGAGGGAATCAGCCCCAGCATTTT. Variable domain in full (rest from reference TRBV28 and TRBJ1-5): DVKVTQSSRYLVKRTGEKVFLECVQDMDHENMFWYRQDPGLGLRLIYFSYDVKMKEKGDIPEGYSVSREKKERFSLILESASTNQTSMYLCASSFPGGGNQPQHFGDGTRLSIL.

V gene TRBV9 combines with J gene TRBJ2-2, with TRBD2 as a possible D gene (5 bases). Germline CDR1 SGDLS, CDR2 YYNGEE. V was cut by 1 base and J by 2 bases, with 12 bases left in between. This CDR3 has 16 residues. This chain's CDR3 is CASSVLPGSNTGELFF. The CDR3 DNA reads TGTGCCAGCAGCGTATTGCCGGGATCCAACACCGGGGAGCTGTTTTTT.

The chain carries TRBV28 and TRBJ2-5; TRBD1 or TRBD2 may be the D gene (5 bases each). Deletions cut 4 bases from V and 0 bases from J, with 9 bases between. Germline CDR1 is MDHEN and CDR2 is SYDVKM. The CDR3 spans 14 residues. Written as DNA, the CDR3 is TGTGCCAGCAGTTGGGACCGACACCAAGAGACCCAGTACTTC. Its translation is CASSWDRHQETQYF.

The rearrangement uses TRBV11-3 and TRBJ2-2; D remains unclear. Germline CDR1 reads SGHNT; CDR2 reads YENEEA. Trimming shortened V by 2 bases and J by 3 bases, and 4 bases separated the two germline ends. The CDR3 covers 13 residues. In DNA, the CDR3 is TGTGCCAGCAGCTTAAGCGACACCGGGGAGCTGTTTTTT. Residues: CASSLSDTGELFF.

The chain combines TRBV5-1 with TRBJ2-5; 10 bases fit TRBD2. In germline, CDR1 is SGHRS, CDR2 YFSETQ. This CDR3 spans 16 amino acids. V lost 0 bases and J lost 4; bases outside the gene matches: 6. The CDR3 nucleotides are TGCGCCAGCAGCTTGGCTAGCGGGAGCGTCGGAGAGACCCAGTACTTC. Amino acids: CASSLASGSVGETQYF.

The CDR3 DNA follows: TGTGCCAGCAGTGAACGTCAGAGGTCCGGGCCGTCACAAGAGACCCAGTACTTC. Translation: CASSERQRSGPSQETQYF. The V call is TRBV28, the J call TRBJ2-5; no firm D call. Trimming pared 5 bases from V and 2 bases from J, leaving 24 bases between. The CDR3 covers 18 residues. Germline CDR1 MDHEN, CDR2 SYDVKM.

This clone was seen more than once but under ten times. The gene calls are TRBV11-2 and TRBJ1-2, with no clear D. Trimming removed 3 bases from V and 8 bases from J, with 10 bases in between. This CDR3 contains 12 residues. The germline gives CDR1 SGHAT, CDR2 FQNNGV. This CDR3 is CASSFTTGGYTF. CDR3 coding DNA: TGTGCCAGCAGCTTCACCACGGGAGGCTACACCTTC.